This T cell receptor beta chain derives from a study of T cell responses to AZD1222 COVID-19 vaccine (dated by TCRdb to about 2021). Regarding the complete study: AZD1222 recipients given second doses at about 4 weeks or at about 12 weeks were pooled, since spike-specific TCR depth and breadth were not found to differ between the two schedules. A total of over 230 trial participants underwent TCR sequencing, of whom about 200 had received two doses of AZD1222 and around 26 had received two doses of the MenACWY control vaccine. Trial participants were enrolled by age into 18-55, 56-69 and 70-plus year subgroups, with roughly 160, 29 and 62 TCR-sequenced participants respectively. Study-level results and caveats: Conclusions about previously exposed vaccinees are limited because only a handful of AZD1222 recipients were SARS-CoV-2 seropositive at baseline. Participants were mostly white British and included more females than males, and it was suggested by the authors that clonal diversity may have been underestimated. CD4 TCRs associated with the vaccine covered the entire spike protein, and the dominant responses were in regions 160-218 and 743-854. Reportedly, almost half of the unique spike-specific TCRs recognized epitopes lying outside the regions that are mutated in the B.1.351 and B.1.1.7 variants. Spike-specific TCR breadth and depth rose significantly after two AZD1222 doses compared with day 0 and with MenACWY recipients. Because no day 14 peak-response samples were available, repertoires were characterized only after the peak T cell response. In the small 56-69-year group, the increase in depth fell short of significance, most likely because of low power.

The CDR3 regions of human TCRbeta chains were subjected to immunosequencing. The paper's data handling went like this. Repertoire TCRs were checked for matches against a reference library of SARS-CoV-2-specific TCRs that had been generated using the MIRA antigen-specificity platform. Breadth was defined as the fraction of unique TCRs that were SARS-CoV-2-associated. Depth was defined as the fraction of total T cells that were SARS-CoV-2-associated. Using the MIRA data, every spike-specific TCR was mapped to the spike region that the TCR reacted to and assigned to either a CD4 or a CD8 class. Log10-transformed breadth and depth values were compared by one-way ANOVA with Sidak's multiple comparisons tests. This immuneACCESS table, as held by TCRdb, lists in-frame sequences with V and J called but not all clones. Of the missing ones, under half trace to an unresolved V gene in checked studies; the others have no known cause. That table is the source of V, J and clone size, and D and trimming were worked out from the DNA. The table for this sample lists roughly 140,000 clones; about 95% of them were counted only once. Of the sample, roughly 1.3% is held by the ten largest clones.

The sample's time point label is to be understood as: baseline before first vaccination. Vaccinee samples came from UK trials COV001 and COV002, including a single-blind randomized controlled phase 2/3 trial of AZD1222 (ChAdOx1 nCoV-19) in healthy adults. Trial participant PBMC samples were collected at day 0 and day 28 after the second dose for TCRbeta chain sequencing. As regards this clone: The antigen this receptor binds is unknown. No much larger clone exists at a distance of one base, and base qualities are not known.

The source was peripheral blood, collected on day 0 of AZD1222 vaccination. The receptor was isolated from an adult in good health.

The CDR3 here reads CASSFPDTGELFF. The DNA reads as follows: TGCGCCAGCAGCTTCCCAGACACCGGGGAGCTGTTTTTT. Here the chain combines TRBV5-1 and TRBJ2-2; the D gene remains uncertain. In the germline V gene, CDR1 corresponds to SGHRS and CDR2 to YFSETQ. V lost 2 bases and J lost 3 bases; the stretch between them is 5 bases long. The CDR3 spans 13 residues, from the cysteine through the phenylalanine. Here the CDR3 DNA is all that survives: 39 bases in frame from base 1.